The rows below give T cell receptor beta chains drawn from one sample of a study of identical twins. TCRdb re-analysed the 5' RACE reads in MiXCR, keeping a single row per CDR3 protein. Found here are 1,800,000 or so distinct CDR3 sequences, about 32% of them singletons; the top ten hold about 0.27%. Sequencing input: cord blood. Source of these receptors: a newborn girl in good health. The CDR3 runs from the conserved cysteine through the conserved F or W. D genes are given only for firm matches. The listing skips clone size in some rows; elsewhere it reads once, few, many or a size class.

TGCAGTGCTAGTGCGGTTGGTGGGTCCCCGAGGCAGTATTTT,CSASAVGGSPRQYF,TRBJ2-3,-,TRBV20-1,few
TGTGCCAGTAGTAAGAGAATTTCTGGGGCCAACGTCCTGACTTTC,CASSKRISGANVLTF,TRBJ2-6,-,TRBV19,-
TGCGCCAGCAGCTCCCGGGACAGGTGGTTGAACACTGAAGCTTTCTTT,CASSSRDRWLNTEAFF,TRBJ1-1,TRBD1,TRBV5-1,-
TGTGCCATGCACCGAGGTTTCTTT,CAMHRGFF,TRBJ1-1,-,TRBV10-3,once
TGTGCCAGCAGGCCTCTTAGCGGGAGCACAGATACGCAGTATTTT,CASRPLSGSTDTQYF,TRBJ2-3,TRBD2,TRBV28,-
TGTGCCAGCAGCTTACCGACTAGTTACACAGATACGCAGTATTTT,CASSLPTSYTDTQYF,TRBJ2-3,-,TRBV7-2,-
TGTGCCAGCAGCACACTAGAGCGGGAGAACAATGAGCAGTTCTTC,CASSTLERENNEQFF,TRBJ2-1,TRBD2,TRBV5-6,-
TGCAGTGCGTTCCCGACGGACAGGGTTCGTGAAAAACTGTTTTTT,CSAFPTDRVREKLFF,TRBJ1-4,TRBD1,TRBV20-1,-
TGTGCCAGCAGCTTTGGGACAGGGGTTAACTATGGCTACACCTTC,CASSFGTGVNYGYTF,TRBJ1-2,TRBD1,TRBV11-2,few
TGTGCCACCGATAGTGGGACGGCGTACGAGCAGTTCTTC,CATDSGTAYEQFF,TRBJ2-1,-,TRBV28,-
TGTGCCAGCAGCTCTGGAAGACCCACCGGGGAGCTGTTTTTT,CASSSGRPTGELFF,TRBJ2-2,-,TRBV7-2,-
TGCAGTGCTAGCATTCTAGCGTACCAAGAGACCCAGTACTTC,CSASILAYQETQYF,TRBJ2-5,-,TRBV20-1,-
TGCGCCAGCAGCTTGGCCCAACATTCCTCCTACAATGAGCAGTACTTC,CASSLAQHSSYNEQYF,TRBJ2-7,-,TRBV5-1,-
TGTGCCAGCGGACCGGGACTAGCGATTCCTAAGTTCTCCTACGAGCAGTACTTC,CASGPGLAIPKFSYEQYF,TRBJ2-7,TRBD2,TRBV28,few
TGTGCCAGCACCAGAAGACAGGACCGTAGCTATGGCTACACCTTC,CASTRRQDRSYGYTF,TRBJ1-2,-,TRBV6-1,-
TGTGCCAGCAGCCCGGGACCCCACTCCTACGAGCAGTACTTC,CASSPGPHSYEQYF,TRBJ2-7,-,TRBV2,many
TGTGCCAGCAGCCAAGACGGAGGGGGCCCCTCTGAGCAGTACTTC,CASSQDGGGPSEQYF,TRBJ2-7,-,TRBV3-1,-
TGTGCCAGCAGTTTGACTGGATCAGATACGCAGTATTTT,CASSLTGSDTQYF,TRBJ2-3,-,TRBV28,-
TGCGCCAGCAGTGATCAGCGGGGGGGTGGCGGGGAGCTGTTTTTT,CASSDQRGGGGELFF,TRBJ2-2,TRBD2,TRBV10-2,-
TGTGCCAGCAGTTTAGGGACCTACAATGAGCAGTTCTTC,CASSLGTYNEQFF,TRBJ2-1,-,TRBV11-2,many
TGCGCCAGCAGCCAGGTATCAAAGCGGGAGCAGTTCTTC,CASSQVSKREQFF,TRBJ2-1,-,TRBV4-1,-
TGCAGCGTTGAGGGGGACAGGAGTGGGCCTGAAGCTTTCTTT,CSVEGDRSGPEAFF,TRBJ1-1,TRBD1,TRBV29-1,-
TGTGCCATCAGTGAGACCTGGACTAGCGCGAACAATGAGCAGTTCTTC,CAISETWTSANNEQFF,TRBJ2-1,TRBD2,TRBV10-3,many
TGTGCCAGTATATTGCGGGGTGCGAATTCACCCCTCCACTTT,CASILRGANSPLHF,TRBJ1-6,-,TRBV19,-
TGTGCCATCAGCCCTGACAGGGGGGCTGAGGGGAATCAGCCCCAGCATTTT,CAISPDRGAEGNQPQHF,TRBJ1-5,TRBD1,TRBV10-3,-
TGTGCCAGCAGGCAATCGGCTCAGATCCAAGAGACCCAGTACTTC,CASRQSAQIQETQYF,TRBJ2-5,-,TRBV7-2,-
TGCAGTGCTAGGGGGACCCAGGCCCACGAGCAGTACTTC,CSARGTQAHEQYF,TRBJ2-7,-,TRBV20-1,few
TGCGCCAGCACTTCTACCCCGGGACAGGGACTCCACGAGCAGTACTTC,CASTSTPGQGLHEQYF,TRBJ2-7,TRBD1,TRBV5-1,-
TGTGCCATATCCGGGGGGGCAGTTCGAAGCTCCTACAATGAGCAGTTCTTC,CAISGGAVRSSYNEQFF,TRBJ2-1,TRBD2,TRBV10-3,few
TGCAGCGCCGGGGACGGCCAAGAGACCCGGTACTTC,CSAGDGQETRYF,TRBJ2-5,-,TRBV29-1,-
TGCGCCAGCAGCCGGGTACTAGACACAGATACGCAGTATTTT,CASSRVLDTDTQYF,TRBJ2-3,-,TRBV4-1,-
TGTGCCAGCAGGCCGGGACTTTCGGAAGATACGCAGTATTTT,CASRPGLSEDTQYF,TRBJ2-3,-,TRBV5-5,few
TGTGCCATCAGTGAGTCGACCGGCACTGAAGCTTTCTTT,CAISESTGTEAFF,TRBJ1-1,-,TRBV10-3,-
TGCGCCAGCAGCTTGGTCCGACTAGCGGGGGTTGGGCCTACGCAGTATTTT,CASSLVRLAGVGPTQYF,TRBJ2-3,TRBD2,TRBV5-1,once
TGCGCCAGCAGAGTAGTTGGTCCGACTAGCGGGGATACGCAGTATTTT,CASRVVGPTSGDTQYF,TRBJ2-3,TRBD2,TRBV10-1,-
TGTGCCAGCAGTTTATCACCCTTCCTAGCGGGAGGGAGAAATGAGCAGTTCTTC,CASSLSPFLAGGRNEQFF,TRBJ2-1,TRBD2,TRBV27,few
TGTGCCACCAGTGACCCAGGGGTCGGGGCCAACGTCCTGACTTTC,CATSDPGVGANVLTF,TRBJ2-6,-,TRBV24-1,many
TGTGCCAGTAGTATCCCTGAAGGTCCCCAGCATTTT,CASSIPEGPQHF,TRBJ1-5,-,TRBV19,-
TGTGCCAGCACCGTGGAGGGATCAACTAATGAAAAACTGTTTTTT,CASTVEGSTNEKLFF,TRBJ1-4,-,TRBV7-9,few
TGTGCCAGCCAGGACTATGGCTACACCTTC,CASQDYGYTF,TRBJ1-2,-,TRBV2,-
TGTGCCAGCAGTCCGCCGGGACATAACAGCAATCAGCCCCAGCATTTT,CASSPPGHNSNQPQHF,TRBJ1-5,-,TRBV6-6,-
TGTGCCAGCAGTTACGGGACAGGGGGTAACAATGAGCAGTTCTTC,CASSYGTGGNNEQFF,TRBJ2-1,TRBD1,TRBV12-3/TRBV12-4,-
TGTGCCAGCGGACCGCAGTATTTT,CASGPQYF,TRBJ2-3,-,TRBV7-2,few
TGTGCCACCCGACTAGCGGGAGCAAATGAGCAGTTCTTC,CATRLAGANEQFF,TRBJ2-1,TRBD2,TRBV3-1,-
TGCAGTGCTCTCTACCGGGAGAACACTGAAGCTTTCTTT,CSALYRENTEAFF,TRBJ1-1,-,TRBV20-1,-